This T cell receptor (beta chain) was captured by sequencing in a study of T cell changes during pregnancy in multiple sclerosis. The CDR3 totals 15 residues. V trimming: 4 bases; J trimming: 5 bases; junction bases outside the gene matches: 10. The germline gives CDR1 MDHEN, CDR2 SYDVKM. Using immunoSEQ multiplex PCR, the repertoire was profiled, and TCRdb retains in-frame clones only, with some absent. The sample records over 35,000 clones, 80% to 95% being singletons. The receptor comes from a female donor with multiple sclerosis, enrolled in a pregnancy study. The chain links TRBV28 to TRBJ1-1; 7 nucleotides match TRBD1. This material consisted of CD4+ T cells from peripheral blood mononuclear cells, taken in the third trimester of pregnancy. CDR3 DNA: TGTGCCAGCAGTTGGATGGCAGGGGGTTATACTGAAGCTTTCTTT. Its protein is CASSWMAGGYTEAFF. Variable domain in full (rest from reference TRBV28 and TRBJ1-1): DVKVTQSSRYLVKRTGEKVFLECVQDMDHENMFWYRQDPGLGLRLIYFSYDVKMKEKGDIPEGYSVSREKKERFSLILESASTNQTSMYLCASSWMAGGYTEAFFGQGTRLTVV.